Described below is a single T cell receptor beta chain sequence and its context. The data belong to a study of cytomegalovirus exposure and HLA in healthy donors. The PCR contained 60 Vbeta and 13 Jbeta primers. The assay was immunoSEQ multiplex PCR, and TCRdb's table has in-frame clones only and misses some. The sample gives approximately 140,000 clones, roughly 76% of which show up once; around 1.5% is in the top ten. J was trimmed by 4 bases and V by 3 bases; bases with no gene match: 6. CDR1 SGDLS and CDR2 YYNGEE come from the germline V gene. The CDR3 extends over 15 amino acids. Sequenced sample: PBMCs. This chain links TRBV9 with TRBJ2-1, with TRBD1 matching 8 bases. The origin of this receptor is a female donor in good health and CMV-seronegative. The CDR3 region is CASSAWTGSYNEQFF. The CDR3 DNA is TGTGCCAGCAGCGCATGGACAGGGTCATACAATGAGCAGTTCTTC. Variable domain in full (rest from reference TRBV9 and TRBJ2-1): DSGVTQTPKHLITATGQRVTLRCSPRSGDLSVYWYQQSLDQGLQFLIQYYNGEERAKGNILERFSAQQFPDLHSELNLSSLELGDSALYFCASSAWTGSYNEQFFGPGTRLTVL.